The subject of this entry is one T cell receptor beta chain. Its antigen is currently unknown. These data come from a study of T cells after yellow fever vaccination. One entry per CDR3 protein, called by TCRdb with MiXCR from the 5' RACE reads. The table has about 320,000 distinct CDR3 sequences, roughly a tenth seen once. Study observations and caveats: A limited proportion of clonotypes was detected within both the CD4 and CD8 compartments.

The V and J ends lost 2 bases and 10 bases respectively, with 8 bases between them. This CDR3 is 11 amino acids long. The germline CDR1 and CDR2 sequences are LGHNA and YNFKEQ. The sequenced sample was CD4+ T cells sorted from PBMCs, obtained 45 days after the yellow fever booster vaccination. The TCR was taken from a man aged 18 to 30 who received the YFV17D yellow fever vaccine. The chain employs TRBV4-2 and TRBJ1-1; D perhaps matches TRBD1 (6 bases). CDR3 in DNA: TGTGCCAGCAGCCAAACAGGGAGAGCTTTCTTT. Protein product: CASSQTGRAFF.